The TCR beta chain described here comes from a study of multiple sclerosis patients with progressive multifocal leukoencephalopathy. Study-wide points: PML-onset expanded TRB clones were detectable before and during natalizumab therapy.

Germline CDR1 SGHRS, CDR2 YFSETQ. The CDR3 is 12 amino acids. The V end lost 4 bases, the J end lost 6 bases, and 10 bases lay between the germline ends. As regards this clone: Its target is unknown.

Clones were sequenced by immunoSEQ multiplex PCR, and TCRdb holds only the in-frame ones, with some missing. The data hold roughly 32,000 clones, with roughly nine tenths observed a single time. Time point here: time of PML onset. This rearrangement joins TRBV5-1 to TRBJ1-1, with a tentative D call TRBD1 (6 bases). The source of this sequence is a human donor with progressive multifocal leukoencephalopathy. Specimen: PBMCs, collected from a patient treated with natalizumab. The CDR3 coding sequence is TGCGCCAGCAGCGAGAGACAGGCTGAAGCTTTCTTT. Amino acids: CASSERQAEAFF.